This TCR beta chain was retrieved from a study of cytomegalovirus exposure and HLA in healthy donors. Study-wide findings and caveats: Researchers catalogued 160 or so TCR beta chains as cytomegalovirus-associated. Reportedly, diagnosis of cytomegalovirus status by the classifier showed high specificity and sensitivity.

Using immunoSEQ multiplex PCR, the repertoire was profiled, and TCRdb retains in-frame clones only, with some absent. Of hundreds of thousands of clones listed, 70% to 90% were seen once; the top ten hold roughly 0.82%. This clone was counted a single time. Its antigen remains unknown. This CDR3 contains 15 residues. Germline V gene sequence: CDR1 MDHEN, CDR2 SYDVKM. Between the trimmed V and J ends, which lost 1 base and 9 bases, there was a span of 18 bases. A roughly 130-subject validation cohort, separate from the approximately 610-subject first cohort, supplied the donors. Sequenced: PBMCs. The clonotype was recovered from a woman aged 18-29 years in good health and CMV-seronegative. The chain couples TRBV28 to TRBJ1-1; D is possibly TRBD1 (6 bases). CDR3 in DNA: TGTGCCAGCAGTTTATACCAGGGGATGGTAGTCCAAGCTTTCTTT. Translated, it gives CASSLYQGMVVQAFF.